This TCR beta chain originates from a study of beta chain features in type 1 diabetes. This clone was seen a handful of times. No antigen is known for it. The investigators reverse transcribed all of the isolated RNA, so they sequenced expressed TCRB transcripts. Sequenced naive, central memory and regulatory T cell samples produced an average of roughly 3.9 million reads. Some clones are missing from TCRdb's copy, which holds only in-frame ones; the method was immunoSEQ multiplex PCR. The data show 600,000 to 750,000 clones, about an eighth seen once. Regarding the study as a whole: Shortening of TCRB CDR3s, moderate but significant, appeared in all four CD4+ subsets of Type 1 diabetes patients.

V was pared by 3 bases and J by 5 bases, with 10 bases between. The CDR3 has 13 amino acids. From germline, CDR1 is SGHNT and CDR2 YENEEA. This receptor was obtained from a man under 40 with type 1 diabetes. The chain employs TRBV11-3 and TRBJ2-5; D is perhaps TRBD2 (6 bases). The sample taken for sequencing was naive CD4+ T cells from blood. The CDR3 DNA sequence: TGTGCCAGCAGCTTCACTAGCAAGGAGACCCAGTACTTC. This translates into CASSFTSKETQYF.